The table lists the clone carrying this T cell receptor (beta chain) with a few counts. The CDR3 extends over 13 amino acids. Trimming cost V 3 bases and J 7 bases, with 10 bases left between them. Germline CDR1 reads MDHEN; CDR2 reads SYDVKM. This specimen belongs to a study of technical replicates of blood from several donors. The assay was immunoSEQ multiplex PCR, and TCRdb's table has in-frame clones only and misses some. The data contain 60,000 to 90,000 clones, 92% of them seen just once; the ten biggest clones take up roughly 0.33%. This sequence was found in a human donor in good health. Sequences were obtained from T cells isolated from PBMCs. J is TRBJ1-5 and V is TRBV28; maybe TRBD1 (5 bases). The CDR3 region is CASSLGRGQPQHF. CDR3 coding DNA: TGTGCCAGCAGTTTGGGGCGGGGGCAGCCCCAGCATTTT.